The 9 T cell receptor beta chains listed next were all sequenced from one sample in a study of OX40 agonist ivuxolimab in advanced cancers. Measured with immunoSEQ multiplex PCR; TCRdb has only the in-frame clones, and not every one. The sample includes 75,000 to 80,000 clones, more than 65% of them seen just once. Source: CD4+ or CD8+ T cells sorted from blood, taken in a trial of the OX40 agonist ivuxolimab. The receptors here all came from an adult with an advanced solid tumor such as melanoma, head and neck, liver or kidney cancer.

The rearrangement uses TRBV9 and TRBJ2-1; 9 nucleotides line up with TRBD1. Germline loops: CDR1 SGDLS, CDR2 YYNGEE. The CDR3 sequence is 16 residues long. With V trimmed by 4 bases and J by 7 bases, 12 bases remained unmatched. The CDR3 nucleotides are TGTGCCAGCAGCCCACGGGTGGGACAGGGAATGAATGAGCAGTTCTTC. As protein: CASSPRVGQGMNEQFF. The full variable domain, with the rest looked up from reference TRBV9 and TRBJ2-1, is DSGVTQTPKHLITATGQRVTLRCSPRSGDLSVYWYQQSLDQGLQFLIQYYNGEERAKGNILERFSAQQFPDLHSELNLSSLELGDSALYFCASSPRVGQGMNEQFFGPGTRLTVL.

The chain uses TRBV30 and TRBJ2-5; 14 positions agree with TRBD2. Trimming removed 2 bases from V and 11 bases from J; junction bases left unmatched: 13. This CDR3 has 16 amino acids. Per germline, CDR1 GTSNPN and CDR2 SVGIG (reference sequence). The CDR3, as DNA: TGTGCCTGGAGTTCCCGGACTAGCGGGAGGTCGCTCAAGCAGTACTTC. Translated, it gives CAWSSRTSGRSLKQYF.

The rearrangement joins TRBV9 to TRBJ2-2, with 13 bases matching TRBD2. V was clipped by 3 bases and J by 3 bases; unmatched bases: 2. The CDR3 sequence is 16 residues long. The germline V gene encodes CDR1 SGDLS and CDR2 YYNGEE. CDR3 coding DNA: TGTGCCAGCAGCGAACTAGCGGGGGGGTACACCGGGGAGCTGTTTTTT. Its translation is CASSELAGGYTGELFF.

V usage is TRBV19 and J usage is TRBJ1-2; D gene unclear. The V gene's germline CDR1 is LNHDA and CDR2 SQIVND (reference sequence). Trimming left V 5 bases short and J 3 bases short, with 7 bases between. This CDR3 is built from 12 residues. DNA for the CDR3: TGTGCCAGTAGTTCCCTGGACTATGGCTACACCTTC. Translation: CASSSLDYGYTF.

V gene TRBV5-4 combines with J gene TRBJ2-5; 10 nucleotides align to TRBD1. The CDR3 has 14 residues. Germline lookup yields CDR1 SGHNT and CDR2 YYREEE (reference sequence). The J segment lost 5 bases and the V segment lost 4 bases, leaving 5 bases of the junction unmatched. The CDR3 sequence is CASSPGQGRETQYF. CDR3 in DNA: TGTGCCAGCAGCCCGGGACAGGGGCGGGAGACCCAGTACTTC.

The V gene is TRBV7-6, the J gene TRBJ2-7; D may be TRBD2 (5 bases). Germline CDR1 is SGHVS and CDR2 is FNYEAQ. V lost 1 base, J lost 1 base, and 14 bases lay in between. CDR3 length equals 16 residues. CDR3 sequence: CASSLGHARGSYEQYF. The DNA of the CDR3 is TGTGCCAGCAGCTTAGGACATGCCCGAGGGTCCTACGAGCAGTACTTC.

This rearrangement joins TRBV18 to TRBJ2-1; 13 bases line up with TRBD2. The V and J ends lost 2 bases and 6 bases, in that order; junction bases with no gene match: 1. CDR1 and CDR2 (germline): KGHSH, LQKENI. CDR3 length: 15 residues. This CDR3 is CASSPTSGGANEQFF. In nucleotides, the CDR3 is TGTGCCAGCTCACCAACTAGCGGGGGGGCCAATGAGCAGTTCTTC.

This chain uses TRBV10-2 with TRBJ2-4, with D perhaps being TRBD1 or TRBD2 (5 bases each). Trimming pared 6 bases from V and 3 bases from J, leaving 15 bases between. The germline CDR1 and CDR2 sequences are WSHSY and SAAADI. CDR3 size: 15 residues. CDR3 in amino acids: CASSGNGASKNIQYF. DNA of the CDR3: TGCGCCAGCAGCGGGAACGGGGCTAGCAAAAACATTCAGTACTTC.

The CDR3 loop is CATSSGRGWNTEAFF. The CDR3, as DNA: TGTGCCACCAGCAGCGGGCGGGGTTGGAACACTGAAGCTTTCTTT. The chain uses TRBV15 and TRBJ1-1; D is undetermined. The CDR3 is 15 amino acids. CDR1 and CDR2 from the germline V gene are LNHNV and YYDKDF (reference sequence). Trimming stripped 3 bases from V and 1 base from J, with 12 bases between.